This TCR beta chain was sequenced in a study of response to subunit inactivated influenza vaccine. In TCRdb, the RT-PCR reads were re-called with MiXCR into one record per CDR3 protein. The repertoire holds about 610,000 distinct CDR3 sequences, roughly 15% seen once, with approximately 10% in the top ten. Findings and limits, study-wide: Authors proposed each seasonal influenza vaccination draws in few new T cells.

CDR3 size: 15 residues. The germline CDR1 and CDR2 sequences are LNHNV and YYDKDF (reference sequence). Trimming pared 0 bases from V and 1 base from J, leaving 9 bases between. This clonotype was observed a few times. Its specificity is not known. The source material was PBMCs from blood, sampled roughly 13 days after vaccination. J is TRBJ1-1 and V is TRBV15, with D possibly being TRBD1 (5 bases). This TCR was recovered from a man between 45 and 60 years old who received an inactivated influenza vaccine. CDR3 sequence reads: CATSRDRDPNTEAFF. The CDR3 nucleotides read TGTGCCACCAGCAGAGATCGGGACCCGAACACTGAAGCTTTCTTT.